Listed below are T cell receptor beta chains from one sample, sequenced in a study of HIV-infected patients and healthy controls. TCRdb itself ran the 5' RACE reads through MiXCR, one entry per CDR3 protein. The sample has around 21,000 distinct CDR3 sequences; roughly 8.9% are singletons. The sample was blood. The source is an adult in good health. Each CDR3 is given with its conserved first and last residue. Not all rows give a size; the values are once, few, many and, for expanded clones, a class.

clone size	V gene	J gene	CDR3 protein
many	TRBV28	TRBJ2-7	CASSLRGEQYF
medium-sized	TRBV6-2/TRBV6-3	TRBJ2-1	CASRPNLLDVHEQFF
few	TRBV6-2/TRBV6-3	TRBJ2-3	CASSARLARGRDTQYF
.	TRBV29-1	TRBJ2-7	CSVSKAGVGGEQYF
many	TRBV7-9	TRBJ2-3	CASSLGQAASTDTQYF
medium-sized	TRBV28	TRBJ2-1	CASMGLAINNEQFF
many	TRBV20-1	TRBJ2-3	CSARVTGAVDTQYF
few	TRBV4-1	TRBJ2-2	CASSHKGTRNTGELFF
many	TRBV6-5	TRBJ1-6	CASAQNSPLHF
many	TRBV29-1	TRBJ1-5	CSVGHGTDQPQHF
.	TRBV24-1	TRBJ2-7	CATSGDGLASYEQYF
many	TRBV7-2	TRBJ1-1	CASSLGQGVRAFF
.	TRBV6-1	TRBJ1-5	CASSASTTQGQPQHF
.	TRBV6-2/TRBV6-3	TRBJ2-5	CASSYSIGQETQYF
.	TRBV12-3/TRBV12-4	TRBJ2-1	CASSGLAGGSYNEQFF
many	TRBV7-6	TRBJ2-5	CASSPGVLGETQYF
medium-sized	TRBV7-2	TRBJ1-5	CASSLETRRNQPQHF
many	TRBV6-1	TRBJ2-2	CASSEQPGVYTGELFF
many	TRBV7-2	TRBJ2-7	CASSLGSGTSKYPPYF
many	TRBV28	TRBJ2-3	CASSTLASGDTQYF
many	TRBV6-1	TRBJ2-7	CASSELQGEQYF
medium-sized	TRBV7-2	TRBJ1-5	CASSPWADGANQPQHF
many	TRBV7-6	TRBJ1-1	CASSLYHNTEAFF
few	TRBV4-3	TRBJ2-7	CASSQGVGAYEQYF
many	TRBV6-6	TRBJ2-3	CASLRLGGGALTDTQYF
many	TRBV25-1	TRBJ2-1	CASIWDNHNEQFF
few	TRBV5-1	TRBJ1-5	CASSLSPQDRGQPQHF
medium-sized	TRBV6-2/TRBV6-3	TRBJ2-5	CASSYSSSKETQYF
few	TRBV19	TRBJ1-6	CASSMGQESSPLHF
many	TRBV5-1	TRBJ1-1	CASSLDGPGSTEAFF
medium-sized	TRBV6-6	TRBJ1-1	CASSKDSRYTEAFF
many	TRBV7-9	TRBJ1-1	CASSPRSFWSAEAFF
many	TRBV7-9	TRBJ1-6	CASSQRGQLNSPLHF
many	TRBV15	TRBJ2-7	CATSRSTGDEQYF
medium-sized	TRBV7-9	TRBJ1-5	CASQIGGPQGPQHF
.	TRBV25-1	TRBJ1-4	CASSEGAKATNEKLFF
many	TRBV19	TRBJ2-1	CASSTDKSSYNEQFF
many	TRBV2	TRBJ2-3	CASSEWASGEADTQYF
few	TRBV20-1	TRBJ2-7	CSATGGTEQYF
many	TRBV12-3/TRBV12-4	TRBJ2-2	CATTEYGGELFF
medium-sized	TRBV12-3/TRBV12-4	TRBJ2-3	CASRPTGGGPTDTQYF
many	TRBV27	TRBJ2-1	CASSPVSGNNEQFF
many	TRBV7-2	TRBJ2-5	CASSLTSGGLVETQYF
.	TRBV15	TRBJ2-7	CATSRIDRDSDKLYF
many	TRBV28	TRBJ2-3	CASSLSERSTDTQYF
many	TRBV7-2	TRBJ1-1	CASSRQGASEAFF